The source of this TCR beta chain is a study of control samples from healthy donors and cancer patients. The germline CDR1 and CDR2 sequences are SQVTM and ANQGSEA. The CDR3 totals 10 residues. Trimming cost V 3 bases and J 8 bases, with 7 bases left between them. The table came from immunoSEQ multiplex PCR; TCRdb's copy has only in-frame clones and leaves some out. The sample records roughly 190,000 clones, roughly 89% being singletons. The chain uses TRBV29-1 and TRBJ1-2; D is unresolved. This receptor was identified in a woman aged 25 to 39 in good health. The sequencing sample was made of blood. In DNA form, the CDR3 reads TGCAGCGTTGACGCGGTCGGCTACACCTTC. It encodes CSVDAVGYTF.